What follows are 29 T cell receptor beta chains derived from one specimen sequenced in a study of T cells in Graves' hyperthyroidism and ophthalmopathy. RNA transcripts yielded amplified TCR beta CDR3 regions. HTBI primers were used for first-round RT-PCR of the TCR CDR3. One entry per CDR3 protein, called by TCRdb with MiXCR from the multiplex PCR reads. The table records under 350,000 distinct CDR3 sequences, 18% of them present only once. Specimen: blood. These receptors were taken from a woman in her forties or fifties with Graves' hyperthyroidism.

This clonotype came up a few times. The chain combines TRBV10-3 with TRBJ2-1, with 9 bases lining up with TRBD1. The CDR3 contains 16 residues. In germline, CDR1 is ENHRY, CDR2 SYGVKD. V dropped 2 bases and J dropped 5; count of bases not matched to a gene: 7. The CDR3 coding sequence is TGTGCCATCAGTGAGGTCCGGAGGACAGGGGACAATGAGCAGTTCTTC. This codes for CAISEVRRTGDNEQFF.

This clonotype was seen at least ten times. The CDR3 here is CASSLEGTQGREQFF. As DNA, the CDR3 is TGTGCCAGCAGCTTAGAGGGGACGCAGGGCAGGGAGCAGTTCTTC. J is TRBJ2-1 and V is TRBV11-2; D tentatively reads TRBD1 or TRBD2 (5 bases each). Germline assignment: CDR1 SGHAT and CDR2 FQNNGV. Trimming pared 0 bases from V and 10 bases from J, leaving 16 bases between. This CDR3 comprises 15 residues.

There are many counts of this clonotype. This sequence joins TRBV7-9 and TRBJ1-1, with TRBD1 matching over 7 bases. The CDR3 is 12 residues long. Trimming took 8 bases from V and 0 from J; bases not matched to a gene: 0. Germline V lookup: CDR1 SEHNR, CDR2 FQNEAQ (reference sequence). The CDR3 region is CASGTVNTEAFF. The CDR3 DNA reads TGTGCCAGCGGGACAGTGAACACTGAAGCTTTCTTT.

This clonotype was recorded a few times. The chain is built from TRBV7-9 and TRBJ1-2, with a possible D match to TRBD1 (5 bases). The CDR3 consists of 13 residues. Germline CDR1 SEHNR, CDR2 FQNEAQ (reference sequence). V was shortened by 4 bases and J by 1 base, with 7 bases between the two germline ends. CDR3: CASSSDSNYGYTF. The DNA of the CDR3 is TGTGCCAGCAGCTCCGACAGTAACTATGGCTACACCTTC.

The CDR3 region has the DNA TGTGCCAGCAGCGTAAACTCTCTTACAATAAATGAGCAGTTCTTC. Residues: CASSVNSLTINEQFF. The chain couples TRBV9 to TRBJ2-1; D gene unclear. Germline CDR1 SGDLS, CDR2 YYNGEE. V was clipped by 1 base and J by 7 bases, with 15 bases between them. The CDR3 is made up of 15 amino acids.

The chain links TRBV3-1 to TRBJ2-1; possible D gene TRBD2, 6 bases. V was trimmed by 0 bases and J by 3 bases, leaving 15 bases between them. Germline lookup yields CDR1 LGHDT and CDR2 YNNKEL (reference sequence). This CDR3 is built from 17 residues. As DNA, the CDR3 is TGTGCCAGCAGCCAAGATCGTGATAGCGGTTTCTACAATGAGCAGTTCTTC. Its translation is CASSQDRDSGFYNEQFF.

At least ten counts were recorded for this clonotype. The chain employs TRBV30 and TRBJ1-1, with TRBD1 as a possible D gene (6 bases). The CDR3 is 13 residues long. Germline V gives CDR1 GTSNPN, CDR2 SVGIG (reference sequence). Trimming took 0 bases from V and 7 from J, leaving 12 bases between them. The CDR3 DNA follows: TGTGCCTGGAGTGTTGACAGGAGCGGTGAAGCTTTCTTT. This gives the protein CAWSVDRSGEAFF.

This clonotype was observed a few times. The genes are TRBV7-2 and TRBJ2-3, with a possible D match to TRBD2 (7 bases). Germline V CDR1 and CDR2: SGHTA, FQGNSA. V lost 1 base, J lost 10 bases, and 12 bases lay in between. The CDR3 spans 13 residues. The CDR3 coding sequence is TGTGCCAGCAGCTTAGGAGGGGGGGCCGCGCAGTATTTT. Protein sequence: CASSLGGGAAQYF.

The chain uses TRBV20-1 and TRBJ2-5; TRBD1 matches at 10 bases. Germline CDR1 DFQATT, CDR2 SNEGSKA (reference sequence). Germline trimming cut 1 base from V and 5 bases from J; bases unmatched to any gene: 13. This CDR3 spans 17 amino acids. This CDR3 reads CSARGARGTGAMETQYF. Here the CDR3 DNA reads TGCAGTGCTAGAGGGGCTCGGGGGACAGGGGCGATGGAGACCCAGTACTTC.

The rearrangement links TRBV6-2 or TRBV6-3 to TRBJ2-1, with 9 bases fitting TRBD1. Germline CDR1 reads MNHEY; CDR2 reads SVGEGT. The CDR3 runs 16 residues. V lost 6 bases, J lost 4 bases, and 10 bases stayed unmatched. The CDR3 region is CASRHTGTGTYNEQFF. CDR3 DNA sequence: TGTGCCAGCAGGCATACCGGGACAGGGACTTACAATGAGCAGTTCTTC.

This clonotype was picked up many times. This sequence joins TRBV5-8 and TRBJ1-1; tentative D call: TRBD1 (5 bases). Germline V gene sequence: CDR1 SGHTS, CDR2 YDEGEE. The CDR3 has 13 residues. Trimming removed 4 bases from V and 5 bases from J, with 12 bases in between. The CDR3: CASSGIGGTEAFF. The CDR3 region has the DNA TGTGCCAGCAGCGGAATCGGGGGAACTGAAGCTTTCTTT. Supplemented by reference TRBV5-8 and TRBJ1-1, the full variable domain reads EAGVTQSPTHLIKTRGQQATLRCSPISGHTSVYWYQQALGLGLQFLLWYDEGEERNRGNFPPRFSGRQFPNYSSELNVNALELEDSALYLCASSGIGGTEAFFGQGTRLTVV.

The rearrangement joins TRBV6-1 to TRBJ2-1; a weak D match, TRBD1 (7 bases). Trimming left V 10 bases short and J 4 bases short, with 17 bases between. Germline V gives CDR1 MNHNS, CDR2 SASEGT. The CDR3 consists of 14 residues. The CDR3 nucleotides are TGTGCCACCCTGGGGGGACAGATTTACAATGAGCAGTTCTTC. It translates to CATLGGQIYNEQFF.

The sample holds many counts of this clonotype. The chain recombines TRBV18 with TRBJ2-3, with D unresolved. CDR3 length equals 17 residues. Deletions cut 6 bases from V and 0 bases from J, with 19 bases between. Germline V gene sequence: CDR1 KGHSH, CDR2 LQKENI. The CDR3 protein is CASSLAAPAQSTDTQYF. The CDR3 DNA follows: TGTGCCAGCTCCCTTGCCGCTCCGGCACAGAGCACAGATACGCAGTATTTT.

At least ten counts were recorded for this clonotype. The chain links TRBV10-3 to TRBJ2-7; D not resolved. The germline gives CDR1 ENHRY, CDR2 SYGVKD. This CDR3 region has 13 residues. V was shortened by 10 bases and J by 2 bases, with 15 bases between the two germline ends. For the CDR3, the DNA is TGTGCCACGAAGGAACGGCGGACCTACGAGCAGTACTTC. Translated, it gives CATKERRTYEQYF.

V and J are TRBV10-3 and TRBJ1-6; TRBD1 aligns across 7 bases. Germline-derived CDR1 and CDR2 are ENHRY and SYGVKD. The length of the CDR3 is 14 residues. V trimming: 8 bases; J trimming: 5 bases; junction bases outside the gene matches: 6. The CDR3 reads CAISRDRDNSPLHF. For the CDR3, the DNA is TGTGCCATCTCGCGGGACAGAGATAATTCACCCCTCCACTTT.

The rearrangement uses TRBV12-3 or TRBV12-4 and TRBJ2-7, with D unresolved. With 5 bases removed from V and 6 bases from J, the gap between germline ends came to 17 bases. The CDR3 runs to 14 residues. In DNA form, the CDR3 reads TGTGCCAGCAGTCCGACGACACATACTACCGAGCAGTACGTC. This codes for CASSPTTHTTEQYV.

V gene TRBV5-6 combines with J gene TRBJ2-1; 9 nucleotides line up with TRBD2. Germline lookup yields CDR1 SGHDT and CDR2 YYEEEE. J lost 9 bases, V lost 1 base, and 5 bases had no gene match. This CDR3 spans 14 amino acids. As DNA, the CDR3 is TGTGCCAGCAGCTTGATAGCGGGAGTCGGTGAGCAGTTCTTC. It encodes CASSLIAGVGEQFF.

This clonotype was observed at least ten times. The chain employs TRBV27 and TRBJ2-5; a weak D match, TRBD1 (7 bases). Germline V gene data show CDR1 as MNHEY and CDR2 as SMNVEV (reference sequence). V shed 2 bases and J shed 5 bases, with 15 bases lying between them. This CDR3 is built from 15 residues. The CDR3: CASSLRPGGLETQYF. The CDR3 nucleotides are TGTGCCAGCAGTTTACGACCAGGGGGGCTCGAGACCCAGTACTTC.

This clonotype appeared many times. The chain joins TRBV3-1 to TRBJ1-1; 9 nucleotides line up with TRBD1. With 1 base clipped from V and 1 base from J, the junction kept 1 base outside the gene matches. Germline lookup yields CDR1 LGHDT and CDR2 YNNKEL (reference sequence). The CDR3 consists of 15 residues. DNA of the CDR3: TGTGCCAGCAGCCAAGGACAGGGGGGGAACACTGAAGCTTTCTTT. Protein sequence: CASSQGQGGNTEAFF.

In its sample, this clonotype was seen many times. The rearrangement links TRBV12-3 or TRBV12-4 to TRBJ2-3, with no clear D. Between the trimmed V and J ends, which lost 2 bases and 6 bases, there was a span of 9 bases. This CDR3 comprises 13 residues. The CDR3 DNA sequence: TGTGCCAGCAGTTTAACCGGGCCGGATACGCAGTATTTT. This sequence encodes CASSLTGPDTQYF.

The rearrangement joins TRBV9 to TRBJ2-1; 8 nucleotides line up with TRBD2. CDR3 length: 17 amino acids. The ends lost 4 bases at V and 2 bases at J; junction bases unmatched: 11. CDR1 is SGDLS, CDR2 YYNGEE, per germline. In nucleotides, the CDR3 is TGTGCCAGCAGCCCGGGGGGGGGGGGTGGAACCTACAATGAGCAGTTCTTC. It translates to CASSPGGGGGTYNEQFF.

The chain uses TRBV4-1 and TRBJ2-1, with a weak D call TRBD1 (6 bases). CDR1 MGHRA and CDR2 YSYEKL come from the germline V gene. This CDR3 has 15 amino acids. V was pared by 4 bases and J by 4 bases, with 14 bases between. The CDR3 sequence: CASSPEPDRYNEQFF. In DNA, the CDR3 is TGCGCCAGCAGCCCCGAACCGGACAGATACAATGAGCAGTTCTTC.

The gene calls are TRBV10-3 and TRBJ2-7; TRBD1 matches at 12 bases. V trimming: 11 bases; J trimming: 4 bases; junction bases outside the gene matches: 15. Germline V gives CDR1 ENHRY, CDR2 SYGVKD. This CDR3 has 16 amino acids. The CDR3 region has the DNA TGTGCCGCAAATCCCCGGGACAGGGGGCGCGGGTACGAGCAGTACTTC. This encodes CAANPRDRGRGYEQYF.

This sequence joins TRBV20-1 and TRBJ1-4; D is unclear. Germline V gives CDR1 DFQATT, CDR2 SNEGSKA (reference sequence). Trimming shortened V by 1 base and J by 8 bases, and 20 bases separated the two germline ends. The CDR3 sequence is 16 residues long. CDR3 in amino acids: CSARGSGNFKEEKLFF. As DNA, the CDR3 is TGCAGTGCTAGAGGATCCGGGAACTTTAAGGAGGAAAAACTGTTTTTT.

This clonotype was counted many times. The rearrangement uses TRBV20-1 and TRBJ2-5; TRBD1 aligns across 9 bases. Germline lookup yields CDR1 DFQATT and CDR2 SNEGSKA (reference sequence). The junction had 8 bases not matched to a gene; V was cut back by 6 bases and J by 3 bases. This CDR3 comprises 14 residues. The CDR3 sequence: CSATTGTGKETQYF. The CDR3 DNA reads TGCAGTGCGACAACCGGGACAGGGAAAGAGACCCAGTACTTC.

The V call is TRBV5-1, the J call TRBJ1-3; 8 nucleotides align to TRBD1. The germline V gene encodes CDR1 SGHRS and CDR2 YFSETQ. Unmatched junction bases numbered 7, after V lost 3 bases and J lost 8 bases. This CDR3 contains 14 residues. In DNA form, the CDR3 reads TGCGCCAGCAGCTCCCAGGGGGCGGGGGACACCATATATTTT. Amino acids: CASSSQGAGDTIYF.

For this clonotype: A junction boundary mismatches the germline segment, possibly from a read error. The genes are TRBV5-1 and TRBJ2-5; 12 positions match TRBD2. Germline V gene lookup returns CDR1 SGHRS and CDR2 YFSETQ. This CDR3 region has 16 residues. CDR3 sequence reads: CASSWTGTSGQGTQYF. As DNA, the CDR3 is TGCGCCAGCAGCTGGACCGGGACTAGCGGGCAAGGGACCCAGTACTTC.

This sequence joins TRBV6-2 or TRBV6-3 and TRBJ2-7, with TRBD2 identical over 8 bases. Germline V gene sequence: CDR1 MNHEY, CDR2 SVGEGT. The CDR3 is made up of 13 amino acids. Written as DNA, the CDR3 is TGTACCAGCAGTTACGGGGGGGCCTACGAGCAGTACGTC. Translating gives CTSSYGGAYEQYV.

This chain uses TRBV11-1 with TRBJ1-3; D gene uncertain. The germline V gene encodes CDR1 SGHAT and CDR2 FQDESV (reference sequence). The CDR3 extends over 14 amino acids. The V end was cut by 8 bases, the J end by 0 bases, with 11 bases between. CDR3 residues: CASSIALSGNTIYF. The CDR3 nucleotides read TGTGCCAGCTCCATAGCCCTCTCTGGAAACACCATATATTTT.